A selection of T cell receptor beta chains follows, all from one sample in a study of T-cell reconstitution after alpha-beta-depleted transplantation in children. TCRdb re-analysed the PCR reads in MiXCR, keeping a single row per CDR3 protein. The repertoire has approximately 83,000 distinct CDR3 sequences, 9% to 15% of them found once; the top ten carry about 15%. Here the sequenced sample was PBMCs from the stem cell graft donor, taken from the stem cell graft. The receptors derive from a human donor who donated a stem cell graft to a child with inherited bone marrow failure. CDR3s include the opening cysteine and the closing phenylalanine or tryptophan. A D gene is named only where the DNA matches it firmly. Clone size is not always given. Where it is, it says once, few, many or a class for expanded clones.

DNA | CDR3 | size | D | J | V
TGCAGTGCTAGAACCGGGACAGGGTCCTACGAGCAGTACTTC | CSARTGTGSYEQYF | many | TRBD1 | TRBJ2-7 | TRBV20-1
TGCAGCGTTGAAGATCGGTCAGGACCCTACAATGAGCAGTTCTTC | CSVEDRSGPYNEQFF | many | . | TRBJ2-1 | TRBV29-1
TGTGCCAGCAGCTTAGCGGGGTCCAAGAACTACGAGCAGTACTTC | CASSLAGSKNYEQYF | . | . | TRBJ2-7 | TRBV7-2
TGTGCCAGCAAAGACCCTAATTCACCCCTCCACTTT | CASKDPNSPLHF | many | . | TRBJ1-6 | TRBV7-2
TGTGCCAGCAGCACCCAGGGGGCAGGTGAAGCTTTCTTT | CASSTQGAGEAFF | . | TRBD1 | TRBJ1-1 | TRBV7-2
TGCGCCAGCAGCTTGGATCCAGGGGCCTTTTACGAGCAGTACTTC | CASSLDPGAFYEQYF | many | . | TRBJ2-7 | TRBV5-1
TGCGCCAGCAGCTCCAGCGGGGGGTACTCCTACAATGAGCAGTTCTTC | CASSSSGGYSYNEQFF | few | TRBD2 | TRBJ2-1 | TRBV5-1
TGCAGCTCGACAGGGGGCCCCACAGATACGCAGTATTTT | CSSTGGPTDTQYF | many | TRBD1 | TRBJ2-3 | TRBV29-1
TGCGCCAGCAGCCAAGGACAGGATACGCAGTATTTT | CASSQGQDTQYF | many | . | TRBJ2-3 | TRBV4-1
TGCAGTGCTAGTTTTTTCGGCAGGGGATCCGAGACCCAGTACTTC | CSASFFGRGSETQYF | many | . | TRBJ2-5 | TRBV20-1
TGTGCCAGCAGGGGGCAGATACCCTACAATGAGCAGTTCTTC | CASRGQIPYNEQFF | many | . | TRBJ2-1 | TRBV12-3/TRBV12-4
TGCAGTGCTAGAGGTCCTAGCCACCGAGGGGATGAGCAGTTCTTC | CSARGPSHRGDEQFF | many | . | TRBJ2-1 | TRBV20-1
TGTGCCAGCTCACCGACAGTAACCCCGGCCAAAAACATTCAGTACTTC | CASSPTVTPAKNIQYF | few | . | TRBJ2-4 | TRBV18
TGTGCCAGCAGGACTTCGGACCGCATCGGGACCCAGTACTTC | CASRTSDRIGTQYF | . | . | TRBJ2-5 | TRBV11-2
TGTGCCAGCAGCCCAGCCGGGACAGGGGAATACGAGCAGTACTTC | CASSPAGTGEYEQYF | many | TRBD1 | TRBJ2-7 | TRBV7-8
TGTGCCAGCAGTTTCGAGGGTCGCTACGAGCAGTACTTC | CASSFEGRYEQYF | many | . | TRBJ2-7 | TRBV12-3/TRBV12-4
TGCAGCGCCGGGCTGGGAAATAAATACCCCTACGAGCAGTACTTC | CSAGLGNKYPYEQYF | many | . | TRBJ2-7 | TRBV29-1
TGCGCCAGCGCCCCCGAGGGCGTCTACTATGGCTACACCTTC | CASAPEGVYYGYTF | many | . | TRBJ1-2 | TRBV5-1
TGCAGTGCTAGAGATCGGAGGCTCCCAATCCCTAACTATGGCTACACCTTC | CSARDRRLPIPNYGYTF | many | . | TRBJ1-2 | TRBV20-1
TGCAGTGCTGGAGGACTAGCGGGATTCAACGAGCAGTACTTC | CSAGGLAGFNEQYF | many | TRBD2 | TRBJ2-7 | TRBV20-1
TGTGCCAGCAGCTCAACCCGGGGCGCCAACGAGCAGTACTTC | CASSSTRGANEQYF | many | . | TRBJ2-7 | TRBV7-2
TGTGCCAGCAGTTACCTGGCGGGGGGCTACAATGAGCAGTTCTTC | CASSYLAGGYNEQFF | few | TRBD2 | TRBJ2-1 | TRBV6-2/TRBV6-3